These T cell receptor beta chains were read from a single sample in a study of shared clonotypes between healthy human individuals. Sequenced by immunoSEQ multiplex PCR; TCRdb stores in-frame clones only, minus some. The data show more than 850,000 clones, 78% seen once. The specimen sequenced was memory CD4+ T cells from PBMCs. These receptors all stem from a man younger than 35 in good health. Some clones in this sample may be carry-over from other donors' samples. CDR3s include the opening cysteine and the closing phenylalanine or tryptophan. A D gene is named only where the DNA matches it firmly. The size entry is marked missing in some rows and otherwise reads once, few, many or a size class.

V gene: TRBV5-1
D gene: -
J gene: TRBJ2-5
clone size: -
CDR3 protein: CASTSGLGETQYF
CDR3 DNA: TGCGCCAGCACCTCAGGATTGGGAGAGACCCAGTACTTC

V gene: TRBV5-1
D gene: TRBD2
J gene: TRBJ2-4
clone size: -
CDR3 protein: CASSSSGWDIQYF
CDR3 DNA: TGCGCCAGCAGCTCTAGCGGGTGGGACATTCAGTACTTC

V gene: TRBV4-2
D gene: -
J gene: TRBJ2-2
clone size: -
CDR3 protein: CASSQDDSGQGGELFF
CDR3 DNA: TGTGCCAGCAGCCAAGATGATAGCGGTCAGGGCGGGGAGCTGTTTTTT

V gene: TRBV2
D gene: -
J gene: TRBJ2-1
clone size: -
CDR3 protein: CASSERVFGGTEQFF
CDR3 DNA: TGTGCCAGCAGTGAACGGGTGTTTGGAGGTACGGAGCAGTTCTTC

V gene: TRBV28
D gene: -
J gene: TRBJ2-2
clone size: -
CDR3 protein: CASSLQTDSPRFTGELFF
CDR3 DNA: TGTGCCAGCAGTTTGCAGACGGACAGCCCCAGGTTCACCGGGGAGCTGTTTTTT

V gene: TRBV6-1
D gene: -
J gene: TRBJ1-3
clone size: -
CDR3 protein: CASSDTYSTARSGNTIYF
CDR3 DNA: TGTGCCAGCAGTGACACTTACTCGACAGCCCGCTCTGGAAACACCATATATTTT

V gene: TRBV6-6
D gene: -
J gene: TRBJ1-4
clone size: -
CDR3 protein: CASGRAVEKLFF
CDR3 DNA: TGTGCCAGCGGGAGAGCGGTAGAAAAACTGTTTTTT

V gene: TRBV7-2
D gene: TRBD1
J gene: TRBJ1-5
clone size: -
CDR3 protein: CASSLGGQMNQPQHF
CDR3 DNA: TGTGCCAGCAGCTTAGGGGGACAGATGAATCAGCCCCAGCATTTT

V gene: TRBV28
D gene: TRBD1
J gene: TRBJ1-1
clone size: -
CDR3 protein: CASAPGQGTEAFF
CDR3 DNA: TGTGCCAGCGCCCCGGGACAGGGAACTGAAGCTTTCTTT

V gene: TRBV11-2
D gene: -
J gene: TRBJ1-5
clone size: -
CDR3 protein: CASSWSAEYRSNQPQHF
CDR3 DNA: TGTGCCAGCAGCTGGTCGGCGGAATATAGGAGCAATCAGCCCCAGCATTTT

V gene: TRBV5-1
D gene: TRBD1
J gene: TRBJ2-7
clone size: -
CDR3 protein: CASSFGTGGDEQYF
CDR3 DNA: TGCGCCAGCAGCTTTGGGACAGGGGGCGACGAGCAGTACTTC

V gene: TRBV13
D gene: -
J gene: TRBJ1-1
clone size: -
CDR3 protein: CASSPLRRAVEAFF
CDR3 DNA: TGTGCCAGCAGCCCCCTCCGACGGGCTGTCGAGGCTTTCTTT

V gene: TRBV7-2
D gene: TRBD1
J gene: TRBJ1-2
clone size: few
CDR3 protein: CASTRDRSYGYTF
CDR3 DNA: TGTGCCAGCACCCGGGACAGATCCTATGGCTACACCTTC

V gene: TRBV28
D gene: TRBD1
J gene: TRBJ1-2
clone size: -
CDR3 protein: CASSLGGQGPYGYTF
CDR3 DNA: TGTGCCAGCAGTTTAGGGGGACAGGGGCCCTATGGCTACACCTTC

V gene: TRBV7-2
D gene: TRBD1
J gene: TRBJ2-2
clone size: -
CDR3 protein: CASSSDRVENTGELFF
CDR3 DNA: TGTGCCAGCAGCTCGGACAGGGTGGAGAACACCGGGGAGCTGTTTTTT

V gene: TRBV7-9
D gene: -
J gene: TRBJ1-4
clone size: -
CDR3 protein: CASSLAAGVYEKLFF
CDR3 DNA: TGTGCCAGCAGCTTAGCGGCAGGGGTTTATGAAAAACTGTTTTTT

V gene: TRBV29-1
D gene: TRBD1
J gene: TRBJ1-1
clone size: -
CDR3 protein: CSSRQGAPTEAFF
CDR3 DNA: TGCAGCTCCCGACAGGGGGCTCCCACTGAAGCTTTCTTT

V gene: TRBV19
D gene: TRBD1
J gene: TRBJ1-1
clone size: -
CDR3 protein: CASSTDRSRLAEAFF
CDR3 DNA: TGTGCCAGTAGTACGGACAGGAGCAGGTTGGCTGAAGCTTTCTTT

V gene: TRBV19
D gene: TRBD1
J gene: TRBJ1-1
clone size: few
CDR3 protein: CASDARDRGLAFF
CDR3 DNA: TGTGCCAGTGATGCCCGGGACAGGGGCTTGGCTTTCTTT

V gene: TRBV9
D gene: -
J gene: TRBJ2-2
clone size: -
CDR3 protein: CASSVDKRRNTGELFF
CDR3 DNA: TGTGCCAGCAGCGTAGATAAGCGGAGGAACACCGGGGAGCTGTTTTTT

V gene: TRBV6-5
D gene: TRBD2
J gene: TRBJ2-7
clone size: -
CDR3 protein: CASSYSGGGSYEQYF
CDR3 DNA: TGTGCCAGCAGTTACTCGGGGGGAGGGTCCTACGAGCAGTACTTC

V gene: TRBV19
D gene: -
J gene: TRBJ1-5
clone size: -
CDR3 protein: CASNPGRTVVRSNQPQHF
CDR3 DNA: TGTGCCAGTAACCCAGGGAGGACCGTTGTTAGGAGCAATCAGCCCCAGCATTTT

V gene: TRBV28
D gene: -
J gene: TRBJ1-5
clone size: -
CDR3 protein: CASSSPEGISNQPQHF
CDR3 DNA: TGTGCCAGCAGTTCCCCCGAGGGTATCAGCAATCAGCCCCAGCATTTT

V gene: TRBV30
D gene: -
J gene: TRBJ1-4
clone size: -
CDR3 protein: CAGARGADEKLFF
CDR3 DNA: TGTGCCGGGGCCCGGGGGGCTGATGAAAAACTGTTTTTT

V gene: TRBV9
D gene: -
J gene: TRBJ2-1
clone size: -
CDR3 protein: CASSVVGDLGEQFF
CDR3 DNA: TGTGCCAGCAGCGTAGTGGGGGACTTGGGTGAGCAGTTCTTC

V gene: TRBV7-2
D gene: -
J gene: TRBJ1-2
clone size: -
CDR3 protein: CASSLAPRVGYTF
CDR3 DNA: TGTGCCAGCAGCTTAGCTCCCAGGGTCGGCTACACCTTC

V gene: TRBV5-1
D gene: -
J gene: TRBJ2-5
clone size: -
CDR3 protein: CASSLASGHQETQYF
CDR3 DNA: TGCGCCAGCAGCTTGGCCAGCGGACACCAAGAGACCCAGTACTTC

V gene: TRBV4-2
D gene: TRBD1
J gene: TRBJ2-6
clone size: -
CDR3 protein: CASSRDSLSSGANVLTF
CDR3 DNA: TGTGCCAGCAGCCGGGACAGTTTGAGCTCTGGGGCCAACGTCCTGACTTTC

V gene: TRBV2
D gene: -
J gene: TRBJ1-5
clone size: few
CDR3 protein: CASSSKDSQPQHF
CDR3 DNA: TGTGCCAGCAGTTCAAAGGACAGTCAGCCCCAGCATTTT

V gene: TRBV15
D gene: -
J gene: TRBJ2-3
clone size: -
CDR3 protein: CATSRDSSTDTQYF
CDR3 DNA: TGTGCCACCAGCAGGGACTCAAGCACAGATACGCAGTATTTT

V gene: TRBV15
D gene: -
J gene: TRBJ2-2
clone size: -
CDR3 protein: CATSRVGGTGELFF
CDR3 DNA: TGTGCCACCAGCAGAGTAGGTGGCACCGGGGAGCTGTTTTTT

V gene: TRBV7-3
D gene: -
J gene: TRBJ2-5
clone size: few
CDR3 protein: CASSLGGSEHQYF
CDR3 DNA: TGTGCCAGCAGCTTGGGAGGAAGTGAGCACCAGTACTTC

V gene: TRBV30
D gene: TRBD1
J gene: TRBJ1-4
clone size: -
CDR3 protein: CAWSAGQGAGEKLFF
CDR3 DNA: TGTGCCTGGAGTGCCGGACAGGGGGCTGGGGAAAAACTGTTTTTT

V gene: TRBV2
D gene: -
J gene: TRBJ2-7
clone size: many
CDR3 protein: CASRRTSSGEQYF
CDR3 DNA: TGTGCCAGCAGGAGGACATCGTCGGGCGAGCAGTACTTC

V gene: TRBV29-1
D gene: -
J gene: TRBJ2-1
clone size: -
CDR3 protein: CSVVAGQVSSYNEQFF
CDR3 DNA: TGCAGCGTTGTCGCCGGGCAGGTTAGCTCCTACAATGAGCAGTTCTTC

V gene: TRBV5-1
D gene: -
J gene: TRBJ2-3
clone size: -
CDR3 protein: CASSSQGSTDTQYF
CDR3 DNA: TGCGCCAGCAGCTCGCAGGGGAGCACAGATACGCAGTATTTT

V gene: TRBV15
D gene: TRBD2
J gene: TRBJ2-7
clone size: -
CDR3 protein: CATSRESAGGYEQYF
CDR3 DNA: TGTGCCACCAGCAGGGAGTCGGCGGGAGGTTACGAGCAGTACTTC